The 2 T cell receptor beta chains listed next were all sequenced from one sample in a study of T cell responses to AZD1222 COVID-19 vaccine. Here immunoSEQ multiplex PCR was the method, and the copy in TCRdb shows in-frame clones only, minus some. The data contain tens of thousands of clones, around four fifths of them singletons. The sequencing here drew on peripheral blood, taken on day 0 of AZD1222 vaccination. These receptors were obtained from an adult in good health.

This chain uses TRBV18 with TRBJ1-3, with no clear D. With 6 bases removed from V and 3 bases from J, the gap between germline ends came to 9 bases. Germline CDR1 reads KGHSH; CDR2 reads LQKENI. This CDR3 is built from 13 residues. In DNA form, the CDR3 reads TGTGCCAGCTCCCTGGAGGGTGGAAACACCATATATTTT. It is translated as CASSLEGGNTIYF.

CDR3: CASSAGDGAGEKLFF. For the CDR3, the DNA is TGTGCCAGTAGTGCCGGGGACGGGGCAGGAGAAAAACTGTTTTTT. The chain joins TRBV19 to TRBJ1-4, with D possibly matching TRBD1 (5 bases). The V end lost 5 bases, the J end lost 8 bases, and 18 bases lay between the germline ends. Germline CDR1 reads LNHDA; CDR2 reads SQIVND (reference sequence). CDR3 length: 15 residues.